The T cell receptor beta chain described here comes from a study of vaccination and CD4 T cells after COVID-19 (dated by TCRdb to between 2021 and 2024). At the level of the whole study: SARS-CoV-2 positivity had been established in the convalescent patients by nasal swab PCR, and mild disease was recorded in several of these patients and severe disease in one. Post-COVID blood samples were collected from convalescent patients a median of roughly 100 days after diagnosis, with a range of roughly 30 to 161 days. In control cultures, a CEFX viral epitope pool was used as positive control, an HIV-1 Nef peptide pool was used as negative control, or no peptide was added. Overlapping spike peptide pools from SARS-CoV-2 and from the common cold coronaviruses HCoV-NL63, HCoV-OC43 and HCoV-229E were used as culture stimuli. Participants received two doses of either the Pfizer-BioNTech BNT162b2 vaccine (n=8) or the Moderna mRNA-1273 vaccine (n=2). Post-vaccine blood samples were obtained a median of approximately 70 days after the second vaccine dose, with a range of roughly 12 to 250 days. The spike-specific CD4+ TCR repertoire was compared before and after mRNA vaccination in approximately ten COVID-19 convalescent patients and a handful of infection-naive healthy vaccine recipients. The convalescent cohort included six males and four females, with two Hispanic individuals, seven Caucasians, two Asians and one multiracial person.

Library method: PCR. TCR sequencing of DNA from cultured CD4+ T cells used the Oncomine TCR Beta short-read assay at the Johns Hopkins FTIC core. The QIAamp micro DNA kit was used to extract genomic DNA from the cultured CD4+ T cells. The Oncomine TCR Beta libraries from cultured CD4+ T cells were pooled using unique dual indexes and then sequenced on an Illumina iSeq 100. Per the authors' processing: Non-productive sequences were removed, and CDR3s not starting with C, not ending with F or W, or shorter than 7 amino acids were discarded. The MANAFEST web application identified antigen-specific clonotypes by comparing peptide-stimulated wells against reference wells and other culture wells. To be called positive, a clone needed an FDR below 0.05, an odds ratio above 5, and a productive frequency above 0.1% in at least two of three replicate wells. Cross-reactive clonotypes were defined as significantly expanded in both SARS-CoV-2 spike wells and at least one common cold coronavirus spike condition. CDR3 homology was assessed with Levenshtein distances (stringdist) and unrooted phylogenetic trees (ape) in R version 3.6.1. TCRdb trimmed public reads at Q25 via fastp, called clones via MiXCR and kept in-frame beta chains. Rows are unified per CDR3 protein, each entry keeping the most common DNA and genes. The V and J calls come from TCRdb's annotation, not from the publication. This sample is represented by 10,000 to 15,000 distinct CDR3 sequences; approximately 51% of them were singletons. The leading ten clones occupy roughly 30% of the sample.

General findings and caveats noted by the study authors: An increase in the median number of SARS-CoV-2-reactive clonotypes from 21 after infection to about 39 after vaccination was observed, but the change was not found to be significant. Among convalescent patients, a median about 90% of the SARS-CoV-2-reactive clones seen after vaccination appeared only after vaccination, which suggests priming specific to the vaccine. Of the vaccine-specific clones in convalescent patients, 304 of 307, or nearly all, reacted only to SARS-CoV-2 spike and did not cross-react with common cold coronaviruses. Only a relatively small number of convalescent patients were included in the study, and early timepoints following natural infection were not analyzed.

Explained via the paper, the treatment or condition label denotes: approximately 11-day PBMC culture with coronavirus spike peptide pools or control peptides (ViraFEST assay). To expand antigen-specific T cells with peptide pools and then pick out the expanded clonotypes through TCR sequencing, the study relied on the ViraFEST assay. The convalescent patients' positive SARS-CoV-2 PCR tests were from March to December 2020, which was before the Alpha, Beta and Delta variants emerged in the United States. PBMCs were cultured at fewer than 2.5 million per well in IMDM supplemented with roughly 5% human AB serum and 9.5 to 10 IU/ml IL-2, with around 10 ug/ml peptide pools added. On days 3 and 7, half of the culture medium was replaced with fresh IL-2-containing medium. After more than 8 days of culture, CD4+ T cells were isolated by negative selection using the EasySep CD4+ T cell isolation kit. Ficoll-Paque Plus gradient centrifugation was used to isolate PBMCs from whole blood, and the isolated PBMCs were then either used fresh or cryopreserved at -140C. Culture conditions were generally each tested in triplicate wells.

About this clonotype itself: What antigen it recognizes has not been identified. Within one base of it there is no much larger clone, and no base qualities were kept.

The germline V gene sets CDR1 to SGHTA and CDR2 to FQGTGA. The CDR3, cysteine through phenylalanine, is 14 amino acids long. CDR3 DNA is the only sequence kept; it has 42 bases, read in frame from the first base. A distance of 16 bases separates the germline ends of V and J, which lose 4 bases and 6 bases respectively. This TCR came from a human donor who had recovered from COVID-19. The material sequenced was CD4+ T cells from blood, cultured in vitro. The rearrangement joined TRBV7-3 to TRBJ2-7, with a tentative D call of TRBD1 or TRBD2, each matching 5 bases. The CDR3 has the sequence CASSSGTPEGEQYF. The nucleotides read TGTGCCAGCAGCTCCGGGACCCCCGAGGGCGAGCAGTACTTC.